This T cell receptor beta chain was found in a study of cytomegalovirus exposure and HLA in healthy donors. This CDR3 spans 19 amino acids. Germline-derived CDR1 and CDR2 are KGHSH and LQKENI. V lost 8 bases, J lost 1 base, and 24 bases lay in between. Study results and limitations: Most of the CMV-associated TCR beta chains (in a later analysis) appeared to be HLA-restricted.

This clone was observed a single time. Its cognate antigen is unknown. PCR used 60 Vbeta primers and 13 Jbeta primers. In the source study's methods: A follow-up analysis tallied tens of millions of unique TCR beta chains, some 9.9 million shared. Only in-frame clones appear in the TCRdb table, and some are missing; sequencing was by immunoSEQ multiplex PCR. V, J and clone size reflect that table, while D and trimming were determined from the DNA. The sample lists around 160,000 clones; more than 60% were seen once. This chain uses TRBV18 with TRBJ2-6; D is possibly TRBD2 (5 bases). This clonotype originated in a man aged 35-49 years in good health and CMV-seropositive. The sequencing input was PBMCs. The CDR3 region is CASTRFPVSEISGANVLTF. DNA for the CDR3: TGTGCCAGCACCCGATTTCCCGTTAGCGAGATATCTGGGGCCAACGTCCTGACTTTC.